Given below is one T cell receptor (beta chain) in context. Its antigen is unknown. Splitting of each subset's genomic DNA was done evenly across several immunoSEQ plates. The repertoire was sequenced with immunoSEQ multiplex PCR; TCRdb's copy has only in-frame clones and lacks some. The table shows a few hundred thousand clones, with around four fifths occurring only once. This specimen comes from a study of shared clonotypes between healthy human individuals. Study findings and constraints: Sequencing depth was expected to influence donor clonotype sharing.

V gave up 5 bases and J gave up 4 bases; unmatched junction bases: 8. There are 15 residues in the CDR3. The germline V gene encodes CDR1 SGHVS and CDR2 FQNEAQ. Healthy adults negative for HIV, lacking recent acute infections or vaccinations, served as donors. Only Caucasian adults living in Nashville, Tennessee served as donors. This chain uses TRBV7-8 with TRBJ2-5; 9 bases align to TRBD1. Sequencing was done on a sample of memory CD4+ T cells sorted from blood. Indicated subset: CD45RA-negative fraction. The receptor comes from a young man in good health. CDR3 in amino acids: CASSPGQGFGETQYF. DNA of the CDR3: TGTGCCAGCAGCCCCGGACAGGGGTTTGGAGAGACCCAGTACTTC.